This T cell receptor (beta chain) stems from a study of Ad26.COV2.S vaccination and SARS-CoV-2 variants. Study-level background: Participants got Ad26.COV2.S intramuscularly, once or twice 56 days apart.

Overall study results and limits: Vaccine and placebo recipients had comparable breadth of non-spike TCRs. Possibly, TCR breadth and depth analyses underestimated total T cell responses.

Note on this clone: Its matching antigen is unknown.

Treatment noted: some 20 received Ad26.COV2.S at low or high dose, single or two shots; 5 received placebo; per-sample allocation not given. The investigators took samples on day 63 after the first vaccine or placebo injection. Produced via immunoSEQ multiplex PCR; TCRdb's table is partial and in-frame only. The top ten hold 1.7% of the sample, which has 350,000 to 600,000 clones, about nine tenths seen once. This TCR derives from a person aged 18 to 59 who received the Ad26.COV2.S COVID-19 vaccine or a placebo. Sequenced here: peripheral blood, sampled in a trial of Ad26.COV2.S vaccine versus placebo.

CDR3 nucleotide sequence: TGTGCCAGCAGCCAAGATTGGAGCGGGAGCTCCTACGAGCAGTACTTC. Translating it yields CASSQDWSGSSYEQYF. The rearrangement uses TRBV4-2 and TRBJ2-7, with 8 bases that match TRBD2. The CDR3 is made up of 16 amino acids. Germline CDR1 and CDR2: LGHNA and YNFKEQ. Germline trimming cut 0 bases from V and 0 bases from J; bases unmatched to any gene: 4.